This T cell receptor (beta chain) derives from a study of T cells after yellow fever vaccination. Study in general: In the case of low-cell-number fractions, SMART-Seq v4 Ultra Low Input was used for preparation. The study, taken as a whole, reports: Booster samples showed a return of most primary-vaccination clones (almost 97% CD4, 70% to 90% CD8). A weaker but faster secondary response was observed, peaking on day 5 versus 15.

The CDR3 has 15 residues. Trimming shortened V by 5 bases and J by 7 bases, and 21 bases separated the two germline ends. Germline-derived CDR1 and CDR2 are SGHDT and YYEEEE. A few counts support this clonotype. Its matching antigen is unknown. TCRdb called the 5' RACE reads again in MiXCR, with one record for every CDR3 protein. The sample comprises 300,000 to 350,000 distinct CDR3 sequences, 3.5% to 4.5% of which are singletons, and roughly 24% rests with the top ten. The chain is built from TRBV5-6 and TRBJ1-2; a possible D gene is TRBD1 (5 bases). This specimen was PBMCs, taken 5 days after the yellow fever booster vaccination. This clonotype originated in a man aged 18-30 years who received the YFV17D yellow fever vaccine. CDR3 residues: CASRTTHTKGTGYTF. In nucleotides, the CDR3 is TGTGCCAGCAGAACGACTCACACGAAAGGGACTGGCTACACCTTC.